This is a list of T cell receptor beta chains from one sample in a study of cytomegalovirus exposure and HLA in healthy donors. Profiled with immunoSEQ multiplex PCR; TCRdb holds only in-frame clones, not every one. The sample has 85,000 to 100,000 clones, roughly three fifths seen once. Sequenced: PBMCs. These receptors came from a man between 60 and 70 years old in good health and CMV-seronegative. Each CDR3 is given with its conserved first and last residue. A D gene is named only where the DNA matches it firmly. Clone size appears in some rows only: once, few, many, or a class for an expanded clone.

TRBD2 | TRBJ2-3 | TRBV7-6 | once | TGTGCCAGCAGCTTCAGCACGGGGGGGATCGCAGATACGCAGTATTTT | CASSFSTGGIADTQYF
. | TRBJ2-7 | TRBV28 | . | TGTGCCAGCAGGGGGGGAAAAGGCATAACCTACGAGCAGTACTTC | CASRGGKGITYEQYF
. | TRBJ2-1 | TRBV5-1 | . | TGCGCCAGCAGCTTGGTCCCAGGGGTCGACAATGAGCAGTTCTTC | CASSLVPGVDNEQFF
TRBD1 | TRBJ1-4 | TRBV28 | . | TGTGCCAGCCAGGCAGGGGGAAATGAAAAACTGTTTTTT | CASQAGGNEKLFF
. | TRBJ2-1 | TRBV9 | . | TGTGCCAGCAGCGGGAACAGGTGGATCAATGAGCAGTTCTTC | CASSGNRWINEQFF
. | TRBJ2-1 | TRBV19 | . | TGTGCCAGTAGTCCCTCCGCGGGGTCCTACAATGAGCAGTTCTTC | CASSPSAGSYNEQFF
TRBD1 | TRBJ1-5 | TRBV25-1 | . | TGTGCCAGCAGTGAGTCAAGACAGGGGAGTCAGCCCCAGCATTTT | CASSESRQGSQPQHF
. | TRBJ1-3 | TRBV28 | . | TGTGCCACCCTACTGGGGGGATCTGGAAACACCATATATTTT | CATLLGGSGNTIYF
TRBD1 | TRBJ1-2 | TRBV7-9 | few | TGTGCCAGCAGCTTAGTAGGGACAGGGAATAACTATGGCTACACCTTC | CASSLVGTGNNYGYTF
. | TRBJ1-1 | TRBV28 | . | TGTGCCAGCAACTTAGGAGGCAGGCCTGAAGCTTTCTTT | CASNLGGRPEAFF
. | TRBJ2-7 | TRBV5-1 | few | TGCGCCAGCAGCCGGGACACAGGGCACACCTACGAGCAGTACTTC | CASSRDTGHTYEQYF
. | TRBJ1-1 | TRBV28 | once | TGTGCCAGCAGTTTAGGTGTGAGTAGCACTGAAGCTTTCTTT | CASSLGVSSTEAFF
. | TRBJ2-7 | TRBV6-1 | few | TGTGCCAGCAGTGAAGCGGGCCCAGACCTTTACGAGCAGTACTTC | CASSEAGPDLYEQYF
. | TRBJ2-7 | TRBV6-5 | few | TGTGCCACCGGTCAGGACACATTCTACGAGCAGTACTTC | CATGQDTFYEQYF
. | TRBJ2-7 | TRBV6-1 | . | TGTGCCAGCAGTAAACTCTACGAGCAGTACTTC | CASSKLYEQYF
TRBD1 | TRBJ1-2 | TRBV15 | few | TGTGCCACCAGCAGAGGGGGACAGGGACGAGCGGACTATGGCTACACCTTC | CATSRGGQGRADYGYTF
. | TRBJ2-7 | TRBV9 | . | TGTGCCAGCAGCCCCCAAGGAGGGGTAACCTACGAGCAGTACTTC | CASSPQGGVTYEQYF
TRBD2 | TRBJ2-7 | TRBV6-1 | few | TGTGCCAGCTCCCGGGAGGATGGCGAGCAGTACTTC | CASSREDGEQYF
TRBD1 | TRBJ1-4 | TRBV27 | . | TGTGCCAGCAGTTTAGGGACAGGGGGCCCACTTAATGAAAAACTGTTTTTT | CASSLGTGGPLNEKLFF
TRBD2 | TRBJ2-3 | TRBV19 | . | TGTGCCAGTAGTATCCTCCCCGGGGGGAGCGGCCAAGATACGCAGTATTTT | CASSILPGGSGQDTQYF
. | TRBJ1-4 | TRBV2 | few | TGTGCCAGCAGTGAGTCAGGGCGCGGGGGGAAACTGTTTTTT | CASSESGRGGKLFF
TRBD1 | TRBJ1-2 | TRBV29-1 | . | TGCAGCGTTGAAGAAGGGGGCAGGGTCGGGGGCTACACCTTC | CSVEEGGRVGGYTF
TRBD1 | TRBJ1-3 | TRBV10-2 | . | TGCGCCAGCAGTACAGGGGTATCTGGAAACACCATATATTTT | CASSTGVSGNTIYF
TRBD2 | TRBJ2-1 | TRBV5-1 | few | TGCGCCAGCAGCCCCCCAGGTAGCGGGGGGGCATTCGGTGAGCAGTTCTTC | CASSPPGSGGAFGEQFF
. | TRBJ2-2 | TRBV7-3 | . | TGTGCCAGCAGCTTATGGGACTCCTATCCCGGGGAGCTGTTTTTT | CASSLWDSYPGELFF
. | TRBJ1-1 | TRBV30 | . | TGTGCCTGGAGTGTATTGCAGGGTGGCACTGAAGCTTTCTTT | CAWSVLQGGTEAFF
TRBD1 | TRBJ1-2 | TRBV5-4 | . | TGTGCCAGCAGCCCCTCCCGGGACAGGGTAGGCTATGGCTACACCTTC | CASSPSRDRVGYGYTF
. | TRBJ1-1 | TRBV5-4 | . | TGTGCCAGCAGCACCCCTCCAGCAGGGGTGAACACTGAAGCTTTCTTT | CASSTPPAGVNTEAFF
TRBD1 | TRBJ1-1 | TRBV6-5 | . | TGTGCCAGCAGCCGGGATCGACAGGGCCCTGAAGCTTTCTTT | CASSRDRQGPEAFF
. | TRBJ2-6 | TRBV5-4 | few | TGTGCCAGCAGCTTGGCACAGGTTCGCTCTGGGGCCAACGTCCTGACTTTC | CASSLAQVRSGANVLTF
TRBD2 | TRBJ2-7 | TRBV5-4 | . | TGTGCCAGCAGCCAAGATCAAGCTAGCGGGAACGACGAGCAGTACTTC | CASSQDQASGNDEQYF
. | TRBJ2-1 | TRBV19 | few | TGTGCCAGTAGCAGTAGGACAGTCTACAATGAGCAGTTCTTC | CASSSRTVYNEQFF
. | TRBJ1-2 | TRBV27 | . | TGTGCCAGCAGTTCTTCCAGGGTCGGCAGTTCCTATGGCTACACCTTC | CASSSSRVGSSYGYTF
. | TRBJ2-5 | TRBV15 | few | TGTGCCACCAGCAGCCATTTTGAGACCCAGTACTTC | CATSSHFETQYF
TRBD1 | TRBJ1-5 | TRBV5-1 | . | TGCGCCAGCAGCTTGAGTCAGGGGGGTCAGCCCCAGCATTTT | CASSLSQGGQPQHF
TRBD1 | TRBJ2-7 | TRBV19 | . | TGTGCCAGTAGTACCGGACAGGGGTTGATCTACGAGCAGTACTTC | CASSTGQGLIYEQYF
. | TRBJ2-3 | TRBV2 | once | TGTGCCAGCAGTGTCGTAGAGTCCACAGATACGCAGTATTTT | CASSVVESTDTQYF
TRBD1 | TRBJ1-1 | TRBV19 | many | TGTGCCAGTAGTATAGATGGGATAAGGACAGGGCGACACACTGAAGCTTTCTTT | CASSIDGIRTGRHTEAFF
. | TRBJ2-5 | TRBV19 | once | TGTGCCAGTAGTCCCCCCGGGACACCCAAGACCCAGTACTTC | CASSPPGTPKTQYF
. | TRBJ1-2 | TRBV2 | . | TGTGCCAGCAGTCCAGGGGTGGGCTATGGCTACACCTTC | CASSPGVGYGYTF
. | TRBJ2-5 | TRBV18 | . | TGTGCCAGCTCACGGGACATCCAAGAGACCCAGTACTTC | CASSRDIQETQYF
. | TRBJ2-1 | TRBV5-4 | . | TGTGCCGGCAGCTCGGGGACCCAACAGGGACAACATGAGCAGTTCTTC | CAGSSGTQQGQHEQFF
TRBD2 | TRBJ2-3 | TRBV5-1 | . | TGCGCCAGCAGCCCGGGGACTAGCGGGCTCACAGATACGCAGTATTTT | CASSPGTSGLTDTQYF
. | TRBJ1-6 | TRBV6-4 | . | TGTGCCAGCAGCGCGATCAGGGGAACTAATTCACCCCTCCACTTT | CASSAIRGTNSPLHF
TRBD2 | TRBJ2-2 | TRBV13 | . | TGTGCCAGCAGCTTATCTAGCGGGATAAGTGTAACCGGGGAGCTGTTTTTT | CASSLSSGISVTGELFF
TRBD2 | TRBJ2-7 | TRBV11-3 | once | TGTGCCAGCAGCCTAGAGAGCGGAGGGCGGGAGGGTTCCTACGAGCAGTACTTC | CASSLESGGREGSYEQYF
. | TRBJ1-1 | TRBV6-1 | . | TGTGCCAGCAGTGACGGCGGAGGGGACACTGAAGCTTTCTTT | CASSDGGGDTEAFF
. | TRBJ2-3 | TRBV2 | . | TGTGCCAGCAGTGTGGACACCCCAGCAGATACGCAGTATTTT | CASSVDTPADTQYF
. | TRBJ1-5 | TRBV19 | few | TGTGCCAGTAGTAACAGGGCTAGCAATCAGCCCCAGCATTTT | CASSNRASNQPQHF
. | TRBJ2-5 | TRBV7-2 | . | TGTGCCAGCAGCTTATCGATCGCCCAACCAGCGTCCCCCCAAGAGACCCAGTACTTC | CASSLSIAQPASPQETQYF
. | TRBJ2-3 | TRBV5-6 | . | TGTGCCAGCAGCTTGGACGGACCGGGGGTGGTACTAGATACGCAGTATTTT | CASSLDGPGVVLDTQYF
. | TRBJ1-2 | TRBV19 | . | TGTGCCAGTACCCGGACAGCCACTAACTATGGCTACACCTTC | CASTRTATNYGYTF
. | TRBJ1-2 | TRBV11-2 | . | TGTGCCAGCAGCTTCGGGGGGAACTATGGCTACACCTTC | CASSFGGNYGYTF
TRBD2 | TRBJ2-3 | TRBV5-1 | few | TGCGCCAGCGGAAAACTAGCGGGAGTCGGTGCAGATACGCAGTATTTT | CASGKLAGVGADTQYF